This T cell receptor beta chain was found in a study of response to subunit inactivated influenza vaccine. Findings of the study overall: Each seasonal influenza vaccination, the authors suggested, recruits few new T cells.

V was pared by 4 bases and J by 4 bases, with 23 bases of the junction left unmatched. This CDR3 contains 21 residues. Germline CDR1 SGHNT, CDR2 YENEEA. This clonotype was recorded a few times. The antigen remains undetermined. TCRdb passed the RT-PCR reads through MiXCR, listing each CDR3 protein once. The sample has approximately 490,000 distinct CDR3 sequences; approximately 7.8% are singletons. The J gene is TRBJ2-2, the V gene TRBV11-3, with TRBD1 matching over 8 bases. The receptor's source is a man between 50 and 69 years old who received an inactivated influenza vaccine. The sequencing here drew on PBMCs from blood, taken roughly 24 months after vaccination. The CDR3 loop reads CASSSTLRQGSPLTSTGELFF. CDR3 sequence (DNA): TGTGCCAGCAGCTCCACCTTGAGACAGGGGTCGCCACTGACGAGCACCGGGGAGCTGTTTTTT.